The clone carrying this T cell receptor beta chain came up a few times. Authors' analysis steps: It was from reference gene primer amplification that nucleated cell counts were estimated. Assay used: immunoSEQ multiplex PCR; TCRdb lists only in-frame clones, some missing. V and J calls and clone size come straight from that table; D and trimming were deduced from the DNA. The table includes approximately 470,000 clones, 70% to 90% detected once. This sample is drawn from a study of blood T cell repertoires in COVID-19. Background on the study: Researchers got acute and convalescent COVID-19 samples from the United States, Italy and Spain. PBMCs, B-cell-depleted T cells, or T cells provided the cDNA or gDNA that made up the material.

Germline V gene lookup returns CDR1 SEHNR and CDR2 FQNEAQ (reference sequence). The CDR3 is 13 amino acids. V lost 10 bases to trimming and J lost 2 bases, with 11 bases between them. The sample comprised peripheral blood. The gene calls are TRBV7-9 and TRBJ1-4; possible D gene TRBD1, 5 bases. The TCR comes from a human donor in a cohort sampled during active COVID-19. This chain's CDR3 is CATGDSTNEKLFF. Written as DNA, the CDR3 is TGTGCCACTGGAGACAGCACTAATGAAAAACTGTTTTTT.